The 21 T cell receptor beta chains presented below share a single source sample, sequenced in a study of CD8 T cells in ankylosing spondylitis. Using its own MiXCR run on the 5' RACE reads, TCRdb lists one record per CDR3 protein. The sample lists about 96,000 distinct CDR3 sequences, about 9.1% occurring once. Material: blood, either unsorted or a sorted T cell fraction (not recorded which). Receptors originate from a male donor with ankylosing spondylitis or in good health (not recorded which).

This clonotype was seen many times. This CDR3 is CSYREGLGTDTQYF. In DNA, the CDR3 is TGCAGCTACCGGGAGGGATTGGGCACAGATACGCAGTATTTT. The V and J genes are TRBV29-1 and TRBJ2-3; TRBD2 matches 8 bases. V lost 8 bases and J lost 1; bases outside the gene matches: 8. CDR1 SQVTM and CDR2 ANQGSEA come from the germline V gene. The CDR3 spans 14 residues.

The chain joins TRBV7-9 to TRBJ2-4, with D unresolved. Germline values: CDR1 SEHNR, CDR2 FQNEAQ (reference sequence). This CDR3 has 14 amino acids. V lost 1 base, J lost 8 bases, and 12 bases lay in between. The CDR3 is CASSLGTGVDIQYF. The CDR3, as DNA: TGTGCCAGCAGCTTAGGGACCGGTGTAGACATTCAGTACTTC.

This clonotype occurred many times. This rearrangement joins TRBV5-1 to TRBJ2-7; TRBD2 matches 8 bases. Losses at the gene ends were 0 bases for V and 3 bases for J; bases not matched to a gene: 5. Germline V gives CDR1 SGHRS, CDR2 YFSETQ. This CDR3 spans 15 amino acids. In DNA form, the CDR3 reads TGCGCCAGCAGCTTGGGCGGGGGGCAGGACTACGAGCAGTACTTC. Translating it yields CASSLGGGQDYEQYF. Full variable domain (rest looked up from reference TRBV5-1 and TRBJ2-7): KAGVTQTPRYLIKTRGQQVTLSCSPISGHRSVSWYQQTPGQGLQFLFEYFSETQRNKGNFPGRFSGRQFSNSRSEMNVSTLELGDSALYLCASSLGGGQDYEQYFGPGTRLTVT.

This clonotype is labeled as medium-sized. This chain's CDR3 is CASSLGHRNSNTGELFF. The CDR3 DNA sequence: TGCGCCAGCAGCTTGGGGCATCGAAACTCGAACACCGGGGAGCTGTTTTTT. The V and J genes are TRBV5-1 and TRBJ2-2, with D unresolved. Deletions cut 0 bases from V and 0 bases from J, with 12 bases between. The CDR3 is 17 amino acids. Germline assignment: CDR1 SGHRS and CDR2 YFSETQ.

In its sample, this clonotype was seen many times. V and J are TRBV28 and TRBJ2-7; perhaps TRBD2 as D (6 bases). This CDR3 spans 14 amino acids. Trimming took off 8 bases at V and 2 bases at J, with 16 bases between the two ends. Germline CDR1 reads MDHEN; CDR2 reads SYDVKM. CDR3 bases: TGTGCCAGCTCCACCGGGGCGGGAACCTACGAGCAGTACTTC. It specifies CASSTGAGTYEQYF.

This clonotype was counted at least ten times. The chain has TRBV10-3 and TRBJ2-3; 8 nucleotides match TRBD2. The CDR3 has 14 residues. Trimming at V came to 2 bases and at J to 6 bases, leaving 4 bases not matched to a gene. Looked up from germline, CDR1 is ENHRY and CDR2 is SYGVKD. Here the CDR3 DNA reads TGTGCCATCAGTGAGGCGGGGGGCCCGGATACGCAGTATTTT. It codes for CAISEAGGPDTQYF.

This clonotype was counted ten times or more. The chain is built from TRBV3-1 and TRBJ2-1; 9 nucleotides align to TRBD2. V dropped 1 base and J dropped 5; count of bases not matched to a gene: 3. Germline loops: CDR1 LGHDT, CDR2 YNNKEL (reference sequence). This CDR3 has 15 residues. CDR3 amino acids: CASSQGSGGDNEQFF. CDR3 coding DNA: TGTGCCAGCAGCCAAGGTAGCGGGGGTGACAATGAGCAGTTCTTC.

This clonotype was recorded at least ten times. The J gene is TRBJ2-3, the V gene TRBV11-1; D gene ambiguous. V was clipped by 7 bases and J by 4 bases, with 6 bases between them. The CDR3 covers 11 residues. The germline gives CDR1 SGHAT, CDR2 FQDESV (reference sequence). The CDR3 DNA sequence: TGTGCCAGCAACGAAGCAGATACGCAGTATTTT. Amino acid sequence: CASNEADTQYF.

In this sample, this clonotype turned up many times. The chain couples TRBV5-1 to TRBJ2-1; 16 nucleotides match TRBD2. The CDR3 contains 18 residues. V was pared by 4 bases and J by 6 bases, with 10 bases of the junction left unmatched. The V gene's germline CDR1 is SGHRS and CDR2 YFSETQ. CDR3 protein: CASSRTGTSGGAVNEQFF. CDR3 nucleotides: TGCGCCAGCAGCCGTACCGGGACTAGCGGGGGGGCGGTCAATGAGCAGTTCTTC.

This rearrangement joins TRBV28 to TRBJ2-5; tentative D call: TRBD1 (6 bases). Between the trimmed V and J ends, which lost 8 bases and 5 bases, there was a span of 12 bases. Per the germline V gene, CDR1 is MDHEN and CDR2 is SYDVKM. The CDR3 contains 12 residues. In DNA, the CDR3 is TGTGCCAGCCGCAGGGGTTCGGAGACCCAGTACTTC. Amino acids: CASRRGSETQYF.

About this clonotype: Given a much more abundant clone one base away, this may be a read error. The rearrangement uses TRBV29-1 and TRBJ2-1, with 10 bases aligning to TRBD2. V lost 3 bases and J lost 9; bases outside the gene matches: 2. CDR3 length: 12 residues. The germline V gene has CDR1 SQVTM and CDR2 ANQGSEA. The DNA for the CDR3 is TGCAGCGTTGAGGGACTAGCGAGTGAGCAGTTCTTC. It specifies CSVEGLASEQFF.

This clonotype was counted ten times or more. This chain uses TRBV20-1 with TRBJ1-6; D is possibly TRBD1 (6 bases). V lost 6 bases and J lost 9, with 21 bases in between. Germline CDR1 and CDR2: DFQATT and SNEGSKA (reference sequence). CDR3 length equals 15 residues. CDR3 region: CSANPGGGASSPLHF. CDR3 in DNA: TGCAGTGCCAACCCAGGAGGGGGGGCGAGTTCACCCCTCCACTTT.

This clonotype has ten or more counts. The rearrangement joins TRBV20-1 to TRBJ2-1, with no clear D. The CDR3 is 11 amino acids. Germline V gives CDR1 DFQATT, CDR2 SNEGSKA (reference sequence). Deletions cut 3 bases from V and 7 bases from J, with 7 bases between. This CDR3 reads CSASVWNEQFF. CDR3 sequence (DNA): TGCAGTGCTAGTGTCTGGAATGAGCAGTTCTTC.

CDR3: CSASVIGGANVLTF. CDR3 coding DNA: TGCAGTGCTAGCGTCATAGGTGGGGCCAACGTCCTGACTTTC. This chain links TRBV20-1 with TRBJ2-6; D not resolved. CDR3 size: 14 residues. Germline lookup yields CDR1 DFQATT and CDR2 SNEGSKA (reference sequence). Trimming pared 3 bases from V and 3 bases from J, leaving 9 bases between.

This clonotype has a count of ten or more. This rearrangement joins TRBV28 to TRBJ1-1; no clear D gene. CDR1 MDHEN and CDR2 SYDVKM come from the germline V gene. Trimming removed 6 bases at V and 0 bases at J, with 11 bases between. There are 14 residues in the CDR3. This CDR3 is CASRPLEMNTEAFF. Written as DNA, the CDR3 is TGTGCCAGCAGGCCCCTCGAGATGAACACTGAAGCTTTCTTT.

This clonotype was detected only a few times. The genes are TRBV14 and TRBJ1-6; a weak D match, TRBD1 (5 bases). CDR1 is SGHDN and CDR2 is FVKESK in the germline V gene. V gave up 3 bases and J gave up 10 bases, with 10 bases separating them. The CDR3 runs to 13 residues. The CDR3 sequence: CASSQEQDSPLHF. The DNA for the CDR3 is TGTGCCAGCAGCCAGGAACAGGACTCACCCCTCCACTTT.

There are many counts of this clonotype. The chain recombines TRBV6-5 with TRBJ2-1, with 14 positions matching TRBD2. Losses at the gene ends were 10 bases for V and 9 bases for J; bases not matched to a gene: 8. Germline V lookup: CDR1 MNHEY, CDR2 SVGAGI. The CDR3 covers 14 residues. The CDR3 coding sequence is TGTGCCACCCGGACTAGCGGGGGGCGGCTTGAGCAGTTCTTC. Encoded protein: CATRTSGGRLEQFF.

This clonotype was recorded many times. CDR3 residues: CASSQTTGGGTEAFF. CDR3 sequence (DNA): TGTGCCAGCAGTCAGACCACAGGGGGCGGCACTGAAGCTTTCTTT. The chain uses TRBV2 and TRBJ1-1; the match to TRBD1 covers 9 bases. V was pared by 5 bases and J by 4 bases, with 8 bases of the junction left unmatched. The CDR3 loop spans 15 amino acids. Germline V gene lookup returns CDR1 SNHLY and CDR2 FYNNEI.

This clonotype was seen repeatedly, ten times or more. CDR3 nucleotide sequence: TGTGCCAGCAGTGACCGGCCAGGGTCTGGAAACACCATATATTTT. Its protein product is CASSDRPGSGNTIYF. V and J are TRBV25-1 and TRBJ1-3; D is perhaps TRBD1 (5 bases). The CDR3 totals 15 residues. Germline CDR1 reads MGHDK; CDR2 reads SYGVNS. Trimming stripped 3 bases from V and 1 base from J, with 10 bases between.

A remark on this clonotype: A read error is possible here, since a much larger clone lies one base away. The chain uses TRBV2 and TRBJ2-6; D ambiguous. In germline, CDR1 is SNHLY, CDR2 FYNNEI. This CDR3 contains 15 residues. Trimming stripped 6 bases from V and 4 bases from J, with 13 bases between. The CDR3 spells CASSVTEDGANVLTF. In DNA form, the CDR3 reads TGTGCCAGCAGCGTAACAGAGGACGGGGCCAACGTCCTGACTTTC.

There are many counts of this clonotype. The chain is built from TRBV5-1 and TRBJ2-5; 10 nucleotides align to TRBD1. The CDR3 loop spans 16 amino acids. The germline V gene encodes CDR1 SGHRS and CDR2 YFSETQ. V dropped 3 bases and J dropped 5; count of bases not matched to a gene: 10. The CDR3 nucleotides read TGCGCCAGCAGCTCGGCGAGACAGGGGGCAGGGGAGACCCAGTACTTC. This codes for CASSSARQGAGETQYF.